The present TCR beta chain was sequenced within a study of T cell repertoires in cytomegalovirus infection. In the study overall: From public TCR beta signatures came an indication of both CMV infection and matching HLA type. Regarding the study as a whole: CMV carriers having the relevant HLA were flagged by cumulative public TCR beta family frequency. CMV-specific HLA-C-restricted TCR beta clonotypes dominated the ex vivo response.

Trimming left V 1 base short and J 3 bases short, with 6 bases between. Germline-derived CDR1 and CDR2 are LNHDA and SQIVND (reference sequence). The CDR3 covers 13 residues. TCRdb independently ran MiXCR on the reads; one entry per CDR3 protein. The sample has 500,000 or so distinct CDR3 sequences, approximately 15% seen once. About this clonotype itself: What it binds is unknown.

This chain uses TRBV19 with TRBJ1-1; D gene unclear. The TCR originated in a human donor in good health (CMV status not recorded). Some clones in this sample may be carry-over from other donors' samples. Source material: CD8+ T cells from PBMCs. In DNA form, the CDR3 reads TGTGCCAGTAGTATAGTGCGGGACACTGAAGCTTTCTTT. Residues: CASSIVRDTEAFF.